This entry concerns a single T cell receptor (beta chain). The antigen is unknown. The data were taken from a study of OX40 agonist ivuxolimab in advanced cancers. Study information: Ivuxolimab, which is an agonistic anti-OX40 (CD134) antibody, was administered to the patients. Patients receiving dose escalation had hepatocellular carcinoma, melanoma, renal cell or head and neck cancer. Study-level findings and limits: Antigen specificity of clonally expanded peripheral T cells was not established.

The CDR3 has 15 residues. Trimming left V 0 bases short and J 1 base short, with 9 bases between. Germline V CDR1 and CDR2: SGDLS, YYNGEE. Profiled with immunoSEQ multiplex PCR; TCRdb holds only in-frame clones, not every one. Of about 40,000 clones in the sample, 70% to 90% were seen once. The sequencing here drew on CD4+ or CD8+ T cells sorted from blood, taken in a trial of the OX40 agonist ivuxolimab. This receptor was taken from an adult with an advanced solid tumor such as melanoma, head and neck, liver or kidney cancer. The chain employs TRBV9 and TRBJ2-3; tentatively, D is TRBD1 or TRBD2 (5 bases each). CDR3 protein: CASSVDGGGTDTQYF. The DNA for the CDR3 is TGTGCCAGCAGCGTAGATGGGGGAGGCACAGATACGCAGTATTTT.